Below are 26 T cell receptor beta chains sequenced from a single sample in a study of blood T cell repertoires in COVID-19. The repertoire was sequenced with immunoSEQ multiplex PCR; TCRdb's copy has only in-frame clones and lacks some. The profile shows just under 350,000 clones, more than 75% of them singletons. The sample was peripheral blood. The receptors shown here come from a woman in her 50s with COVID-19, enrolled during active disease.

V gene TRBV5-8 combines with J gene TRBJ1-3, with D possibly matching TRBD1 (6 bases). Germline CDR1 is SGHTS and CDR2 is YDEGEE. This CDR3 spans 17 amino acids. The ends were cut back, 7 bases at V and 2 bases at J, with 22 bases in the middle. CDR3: CASSLGRRGKTGNTIYF. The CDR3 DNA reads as TGTGCCAGCTCCCTAGGGAGAAGGGGGAAAACTGGAAACACCATATATTTT.

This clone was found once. CDR3 nucleotide sequence: TGTGCCAGTAAGGAGGGGTCCAACTATGGCTACACCTTC. It yields the protein CASKEGSNYGYTF. The chain uses TRBV19 and TRBJ1-2; a weak D match, TRBD1 (5 bases). This CDR3 contains 13 residues. The germline V and J ends were trimmed by 7 bases and 2 bases, with 11 bases remaining between them. From germline, CDR1 is LNHDA and CDR2 SQIVND (reference sequence).

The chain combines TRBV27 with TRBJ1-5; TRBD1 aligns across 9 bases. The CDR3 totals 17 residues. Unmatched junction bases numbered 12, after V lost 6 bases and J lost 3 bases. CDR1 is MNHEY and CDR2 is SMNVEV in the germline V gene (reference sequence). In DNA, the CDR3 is TGTGCCAGCAGCCGAGGGGGACAGGGATATGCCAATCAGCCCCAGCATTTT. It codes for CASSRGGQGYANQPQHF.

The CDR3 nucleotides are TGTGCCAGCAGCTTAGGGCCGGACATTAACTATGGCTACACCTTC. Its translation is CASSLGPDINYGYTF. The genes are TRBV11-2 and TRBJ1-2, with D possibly being TRBD1 (5 bases). CDR3 length: 15 amino acids. Germline lookup yields CDR1 SGHAT and CDR2 FQNNGV. Trimming left V 1 base short and J 1 base short, with 10 bases between.

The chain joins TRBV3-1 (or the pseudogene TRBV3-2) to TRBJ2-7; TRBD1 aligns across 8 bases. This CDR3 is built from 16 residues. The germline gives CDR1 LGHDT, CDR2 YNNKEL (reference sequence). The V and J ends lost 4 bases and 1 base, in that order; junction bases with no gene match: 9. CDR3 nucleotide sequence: TGTGCCAGCAGCCCGAAGGACAGGGCAGGGTCCTACGAGCAGTACTTC. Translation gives CASSPKDRAGSYEQYF.

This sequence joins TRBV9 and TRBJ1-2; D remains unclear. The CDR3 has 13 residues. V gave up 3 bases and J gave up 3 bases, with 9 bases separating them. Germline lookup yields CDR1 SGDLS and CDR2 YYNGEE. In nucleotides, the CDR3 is TGTGCCAGCAGCGGTGAGGTCTACTATGGCTACACCTTC. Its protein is CASSGEVYYGYTF.

The CDR3: CASSPPGLAGGPGGTDTQYF. As DNA, the CDR3 is TGCGCCAGCAGTCCCCCTGGACTAGCGGGAGGGCCGGGTGGCACAGATACGCAGTATTTT. The chain recombines TRBV5-1 with TRBJ2-3; 15 nucleotides match TRBD2. Per germline, CDR1 SGHRS and CDR2 YFSETQ. Trimming removed 5 bases from V and 1 base from J; junction bases left unmatched: 14. CDR3 size: 20 residues.

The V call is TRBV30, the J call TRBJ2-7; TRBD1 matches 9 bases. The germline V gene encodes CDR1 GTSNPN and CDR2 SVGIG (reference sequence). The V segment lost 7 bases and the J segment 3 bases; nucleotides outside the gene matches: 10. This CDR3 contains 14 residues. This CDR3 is CAFYPGTGNYEQYF. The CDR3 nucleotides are TGTGCCTTCTACCCAGGGACAGGGAACTACGAGCAGTACTTC.

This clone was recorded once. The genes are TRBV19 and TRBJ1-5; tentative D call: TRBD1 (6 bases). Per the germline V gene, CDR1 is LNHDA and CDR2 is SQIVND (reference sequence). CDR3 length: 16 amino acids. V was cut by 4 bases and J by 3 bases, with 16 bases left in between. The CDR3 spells CASSTPTGRVNQPQHF. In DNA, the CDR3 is TGTGCCAGTAGTACCCCCACAGGGAGGGTCAATCAGCCCCAGCATTTT.

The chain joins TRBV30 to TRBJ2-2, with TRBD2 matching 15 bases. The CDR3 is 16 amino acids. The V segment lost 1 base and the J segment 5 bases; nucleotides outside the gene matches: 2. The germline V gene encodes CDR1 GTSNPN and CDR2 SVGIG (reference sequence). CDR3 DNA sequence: TGTGCCTGGAGTGCGGGACTAGCGGGAGGAACCGGGGAGCTGTTTTTT. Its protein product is CAWSAGLAGGTGELFF.

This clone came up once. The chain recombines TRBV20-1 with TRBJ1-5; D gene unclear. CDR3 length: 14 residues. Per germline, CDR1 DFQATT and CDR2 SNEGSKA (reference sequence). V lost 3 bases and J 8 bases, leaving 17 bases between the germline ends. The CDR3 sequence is CSASKGRAGEPQHF. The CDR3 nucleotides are TGCAGTGCTAGTAAGGGCCGCGCGGGCGAGCCCCAGCATTTT.

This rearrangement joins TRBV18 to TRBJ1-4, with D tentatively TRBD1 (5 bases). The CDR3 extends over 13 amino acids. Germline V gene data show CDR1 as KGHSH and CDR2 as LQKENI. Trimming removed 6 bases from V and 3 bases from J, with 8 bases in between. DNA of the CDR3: TGTGCCAGCTCTCAGGGTGCTAATGAAAAACTGTTTTTT. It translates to CASSQGANEKLFF.

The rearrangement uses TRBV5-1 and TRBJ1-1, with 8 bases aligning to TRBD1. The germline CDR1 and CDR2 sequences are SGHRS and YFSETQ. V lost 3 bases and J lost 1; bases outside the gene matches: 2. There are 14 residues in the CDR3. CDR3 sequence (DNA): TGCGCCAGCAGCTACACAGGGGGGAACACTGAAGCTTTCTTT. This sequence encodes CASSYTGGNTEAFF.

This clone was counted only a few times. Here the CDR3 reads CASSLESDWRGEQFF. The CDR3, as DNA: TGTGCCAGCAGCTTAGAATCTGACTGGAGGGGTGAGCAGTTCTTC. The chain carries TRBV7-9 and TRBJ2-1, with D perhaps matching TRBD2 (6 bases). CDR3 size: 15 residues. Germline V lookup: CDR1 SEHNR, CDR2 FQNEAQ (reference sequence). V was clipped by 1 base and J by 9 bases, with 16 bases between them.

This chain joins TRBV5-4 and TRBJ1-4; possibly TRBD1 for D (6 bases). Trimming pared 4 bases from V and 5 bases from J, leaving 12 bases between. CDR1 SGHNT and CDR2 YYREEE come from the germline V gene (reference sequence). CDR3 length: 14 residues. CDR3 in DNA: TGTGCCAGCAGCCTCGACAGGAGGAATGAAAAACTGTTTTTT. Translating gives CASSLDRRNEKLFF.

The CDR3 protein is CASSSSAGVGRNEQFF. In DNA form, the CDR3 reads TGTGCCAGCAGCTCAAGTGCGGGAGTAGGGAGGAATGAGCAGTTCTTC. The chain combines TRBV7-3 with TRBJ2-1, with 7 bases lining up with TRBD2. The CDR3 loop spans 16 amino acids. Unmatched junction bases numbered 13, after V lost 4 bases and J lost 7 bases. CDR1 is SGHTA and CDR2 is FQGTGA in the germline V gene.

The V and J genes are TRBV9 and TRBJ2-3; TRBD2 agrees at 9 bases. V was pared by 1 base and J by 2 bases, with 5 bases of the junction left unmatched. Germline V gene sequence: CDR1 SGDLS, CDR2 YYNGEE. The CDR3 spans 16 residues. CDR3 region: CASSVLREGITDTQYF. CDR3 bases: TGTGCCAGCAGCGTATTGCGGGAGGGGATCACAGATACGCAGTATTTT.

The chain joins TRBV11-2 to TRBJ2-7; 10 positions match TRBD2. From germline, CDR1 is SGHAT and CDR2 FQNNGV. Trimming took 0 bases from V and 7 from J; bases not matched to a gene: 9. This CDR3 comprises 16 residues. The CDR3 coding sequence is TGTGCCAGCAGCTTAGATCCGAGCGGGAGGGCCGGGGAGCAGTACTTC. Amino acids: CASSLDPSGRAGEQYF. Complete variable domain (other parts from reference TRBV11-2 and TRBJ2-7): EAGVAQSPRYKIIEKRQSVAFWCNPISGHATLYWYQQILGQGPKLLIQFQNNGVVDDSQLPKDRFSAERLKGVDSTLKIQPAKLEDSAVYLCASSLDPSGRAGEQYFGPGTRLTVT.

The CDR3 region is CASSPSAAGGRVAQYF. In DNA form, the CDR3 reads TGTGCCAGCTCACCATCCGCGGCGGGCGGAAGAGTGGCCCAGTACTTC. The genes are TRBV18 and TRBJ2-5; a weak D match, TRBD2 (5 bases). The CDR3 is made up of 16 amino acids. Trimming cost V 2 bases and J 9 bases, with 22 bases left between them. Germline loops: CDR1 KGHSH, CDR2 LQKENI.

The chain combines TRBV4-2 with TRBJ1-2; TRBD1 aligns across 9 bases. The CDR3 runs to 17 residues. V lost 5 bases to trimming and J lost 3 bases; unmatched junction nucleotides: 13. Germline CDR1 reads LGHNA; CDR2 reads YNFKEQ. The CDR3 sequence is CASSAGTGKDYDYGYTF. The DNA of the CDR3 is TGTGCCAGCAGCGCCGGGACAGGGAAGGATTACGACTATGGCTACACCTTC.

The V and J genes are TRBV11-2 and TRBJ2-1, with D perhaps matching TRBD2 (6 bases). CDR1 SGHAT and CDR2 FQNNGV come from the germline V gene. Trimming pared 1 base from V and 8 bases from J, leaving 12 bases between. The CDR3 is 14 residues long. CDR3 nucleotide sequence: TGTGCCAGCAGCTTAGCGGGAGAAGAGGATGAGCAGTTCTTC. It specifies CASSLAGEEDEQFF.

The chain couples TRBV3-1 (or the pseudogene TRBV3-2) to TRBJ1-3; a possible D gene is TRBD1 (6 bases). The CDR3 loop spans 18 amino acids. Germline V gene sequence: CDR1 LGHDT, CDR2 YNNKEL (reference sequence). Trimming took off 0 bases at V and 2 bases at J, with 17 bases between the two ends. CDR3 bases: TGTGCCAGCAGCCAAGATGAATGGGGGGGCTTTGCTGGAAACACCATATATTTT. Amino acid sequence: CASSQDEWGGFAGNTIYF.

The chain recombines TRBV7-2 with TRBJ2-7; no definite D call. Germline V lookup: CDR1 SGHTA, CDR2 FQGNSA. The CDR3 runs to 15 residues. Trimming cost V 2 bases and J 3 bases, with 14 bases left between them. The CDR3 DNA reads TGTGCCAGCAGCTTAAGGTCCAGACAAGACTACGAGCAGTACTTC. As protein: CASSLRSRQDYEQYF.

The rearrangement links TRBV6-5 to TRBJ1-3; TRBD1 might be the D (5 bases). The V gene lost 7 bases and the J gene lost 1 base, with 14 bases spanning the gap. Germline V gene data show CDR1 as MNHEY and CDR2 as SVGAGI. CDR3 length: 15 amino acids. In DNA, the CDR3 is TGTGCCAGCATCCTGAGATCAGGGTCTGGAAACACCATATATTTT. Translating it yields CASILRSGSGNTIYF.

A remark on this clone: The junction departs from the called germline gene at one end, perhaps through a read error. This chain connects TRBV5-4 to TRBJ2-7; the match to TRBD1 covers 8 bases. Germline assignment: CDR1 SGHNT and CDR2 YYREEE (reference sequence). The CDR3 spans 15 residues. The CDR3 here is CASRLDRQGLHEQYF. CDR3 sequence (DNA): TGTGCCAGCAGGTTGGACCGACAGGGGTTGCACGAGCAGTACTTC. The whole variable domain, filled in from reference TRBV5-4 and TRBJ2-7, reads ETGVTQSPTHLIKTRGQQVTLRCSSQSGHNTVSWYQQALGQGPQFIFQYYREEENGRGNFPPRFSGLQFPNYSSELNVNALELDDSALYLCASRLDRQGLHEQYFGPGTRLTVT.

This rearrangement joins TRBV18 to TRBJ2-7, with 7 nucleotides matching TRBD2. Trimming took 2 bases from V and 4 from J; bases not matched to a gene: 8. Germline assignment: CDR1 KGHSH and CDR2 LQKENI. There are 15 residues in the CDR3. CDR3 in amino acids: CASSPWGGVQYEQYF. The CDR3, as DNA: TGTGCCAGCTCACCATGGGGGGGAGTCCAATACGAGCAGTACTTC.